This T cell receptor (beta chain) was captured by sequencing in a study of shared clonotypes between healthy human individuals. Produced via immunoSEQ multiplex PCR; TCRdb's table is partial and in-frame only. The data hold more than 200,000 clones, with approximately 70% observed a single time. The CDR3 loop spans 18 amino acids. V was trimmed by 3 bases and J by 1 base, leaving 22 bases between them. Germline assignment: CDR1 MNHNS and CDR2 SASEGT. As for this clone: Different DNA sequences within this sample yield the same CDR3.

This sequence was found in a man aged 25 to 40 in good health. Specimen: memory CD4+ T cells sorted from blood. The subset: CD45RA-negative fraction. The chain has TRBV6-1 and TRBJ2-7, with D perhaps matching TRBD1 or TRBD2 (5 bases each). The CDR3 spells CASSEATGHHPRSYEQYF. CDR3 DNA sequence: TGTGCCAGCAGTGAGGCGACGGGGCACCACCCGCGATCCTACGAGCAGTACTTC.